This T cell receptor (beta chain) was found in a study of T cell responses to AZD1222 COVID-19 vaccine. The data were produced by immunoSEQ multiplex PCR, yet TCRdb's version contains in-frame clones alone and is incomplete. The data contain 110,000 or so clones, over 75% of them seen just once; the ten biggest clones take up roughly 4.5%. With V trimmed by 3 bases and J by 12 bases, 7 bases remained unmatched. Germline assignment: CDR1 SGDLS and CDR2 YYNGEE. The CDR3 extends over 14 amino acids. V usage is TRBV9 and J usage is TRBJ2-1; 12 bases line up with TRBD2. The material sequenced was peripheral blood, taken 28 days after the second AZD1222 dose. The sequence was collected from an adult who received the AZD1222 COVID-19 vaccine. CDR3 DNA: TGTGCCAGCAGCGGCCTAGCGGGAGGGCCGGGGCAGTTCTTC. Translated, it gives CASSGLAGGPGQFF.